This T cell receptor (beta chain) was recorded in a study of blood T cell repertoires in COVID-19. Background on the study: COVID-19 samples collected from the United States, Italy and Spain covered acute and convalescent phases.

Authors' methods: Amplification of reference gene primers provided the estimated nucleated cell counts. Clones were read by immunoSEQ multiplex PCR, and TCRdb kept only the in-frame ones, dropping some. The V and J calls and clone size are taken from that table; D and trimming were inferred from the DNA. The table lists approximately 50,000 clones, 65% to 80% of them singletons, with 25% in the top ten. This TCR was recovered from a man aged 65 to 79 with acute or convalescent COVID-19. Sequencing was performed on peripheral blood.

The CDR3 protein is CASKGGYSGNTIYF. The CDR3 region has the DNA TGTGCCAGTAAAGGAGGGTACTCTGGAAACACCATATATTTT. The chain employs TRBV19 and TRBJ1-3; no clear D gene. Deletions cut 7 bases from V and 0 bases from J, with 10 bases between. Germline values: CDR1 LNHDA, CDR2 SQIVND (reference sequence). The CDR3 length is 14 residues. Full variable domain (missing parts from reference TRBV19 and TRBJ1-3): DGGITQSPKYLFRKEGQNVTLSCEQNLNHDAMYWYRQDPGQGLRLIYYSQIVNDFQKGDIAEGYSVSREKKESFPLTVTSAQKNPTAFYLCASKGGYSGNTIYFGEGSWLTVV.